The present TCR beta chain was sequenced within a study of identical twins. Carrying unique molecular identifiers, the cDNA also gained a universal primer site through template switching. Using its own MiXCR run on the 5' RACE reads, TCRdb lists one record per CDR3 protein. The table has some 1,700,000 distinct CDR3 sequences, more than 30% seen once. Notes on this clonotype: Its specificity is not known.

CDR1 LNHDA and CDR2 SQIVND come from the germline V gene (reference sequence). The CDR3 totals 16 residues. V was pared by 10 bases and J by 9 bases, with 25 bases between. Broader study findings: There were fewer insertions in abundant cord blood beta clonotypes, but memory repertoires showed no such pattern. It was cross-sectional statistical analysis, not following the same donors, that the conclusions relied on.

Healthy Caucasian individuals made up all the donors. This rearrangement joins TRBV19 to TRBJ1-6; possible D gene TRBD1, 6 bases. The sequence derives from a newborn girl in good health. The sample comprised cord blood. In DNA form, the CDR3 reads TGTGCCATTAGGGAAACCGGACCGACAGGCAGTTCACCCCTCCACTTT. It encodes CAIRETGPTGSSPLHF.